The clone carrying this T cell receptor beta chain occurred many times. What it binds is unknown. The data belong to a study of T cells in Graves' hyperthyroidism and ophthalmopathy. Study-level information: Specimen type is peripheral blood, collected at initial diagnosis prior to any treatment.

Researchers amplified the TCR beta CDR3 regions from RNA transcripts. First-round RT-PCR of the TCR CDR3 relied on the HTBI primer set. MiXCR was run by TCRdb on the multiplex PCR reads, yielding one entry per CDR3 protein. In the table there are more than 500,000 distinct CDR3 sequences, 14% of which are singletons. Newly diagnosed hyperthyroidism, duration under 2 months, in patients aged 18 to 65. Points from the study as a whole: Ophthalmopathy cases were set apart from stable hyperthyroidism by a 13 V-J model. Most expanded thyroid clonotypes above 0.001 also appeared in blood.

From germline, CDR1 is ENHRY and CDR2 SYGVKD. CDR3 length: 12 residues. Deletions cut 3 bases from V and 9 bases from J, with 11 bases between. This chain joins TRBV10-3 and TRBJ2-5; no clear D gene. The origin of this receptor is a woman aged 40-49 years with Graves' hyperthyroidism. What was sequenced was blood. The chain's CDR3 is CAISDGDPPQYF. Written as DNA, the CDR3 is TGTGCCATCAGTGATGGCGACCCACCCCAGTACTTC.